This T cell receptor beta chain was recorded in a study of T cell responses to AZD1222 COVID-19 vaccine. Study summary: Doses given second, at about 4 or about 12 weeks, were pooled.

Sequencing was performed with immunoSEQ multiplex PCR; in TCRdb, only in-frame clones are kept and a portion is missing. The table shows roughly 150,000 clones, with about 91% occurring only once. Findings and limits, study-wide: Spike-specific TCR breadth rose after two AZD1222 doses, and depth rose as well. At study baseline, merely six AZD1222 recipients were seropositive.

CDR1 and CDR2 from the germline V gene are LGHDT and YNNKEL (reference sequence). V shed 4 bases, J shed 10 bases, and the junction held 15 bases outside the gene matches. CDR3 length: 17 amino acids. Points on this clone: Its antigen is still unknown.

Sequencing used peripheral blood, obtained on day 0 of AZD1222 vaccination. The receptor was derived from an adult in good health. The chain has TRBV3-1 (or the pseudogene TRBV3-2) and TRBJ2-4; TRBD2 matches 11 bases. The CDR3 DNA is TGTGCCAGCAGCCCGCCGGGTTTTAGCGGGAGGGCAATAATTCAGTACTTC. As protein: CASSPPGFSGRAIIQYF.